Below are 15 T cell receptor beta chains sequenced from a single sample in a study of shared clonotypes between healthy human individuals. Generated by immunoSEQ multiplex PCR, the TCRdb table keeps only in-frame clones and is missing some. The table records about 2 million clones, about 95% of them present only once. CD45RO negativity and positive selection for CCR7 defined naive CD8 cells, a population that excluded terminally differentiated effector memory CD45RA+ cells. The sequencing sample was made of naive CD8+ T cells sorted from blood. The receptor set was obtained from a man between 18 and 35 years old in good health.

The rearrangement uses TRBV19 and TRBJ1-3; 9 bases fit TRBD1. The CDR3 is 17 residues long. V was clipped by 7 bases and J by 0 bases; unmatched bases: 10. CDR1 LNHDA and CDR2 SQIVND come from the germline V gene (reference sequence). CDR3 bases: TGTGCCAGTACCCGGGACAGGGAAGGGGACTCTGGAAACACCATATATTTT. Encoded protein: CASTRDREGDSGNTIYF.

V and J are TRBV6-5 and TRBJ2-1; D is ambiguous. V lost 2 bases and J 3 bases, leaving 8 bases between the germline ends. The CDR3 is 14 amino acids. Germline CDR1 is MNHEY and CDR2 is SVGAGI. The CDR3 DNA reads TGTGCCAGCAGTTACGAGAGCAACTACAATGAGCAGTTCTTC. This gives the protein CASSYESNYNEQFF.

Details on this clone: At one end the junction does not follow the germline gene, possibly because of a read error. Other DNA sequences in this specimen translate into the identical CDR3. The rearrangement joins TRBV7-7 to TRBJ2-1; TRBD2 aligns across 12 bases. Germline-derived CDR1 and CDR2 are SSHAT and FNYEAQ (reference sequence). This CDR3 is built from 15 residues. The DNA of the CDR3 is TGTGCTAGCAGCTTAGGGACTAGCGGGTACAATGAGCAGTTCTTC. Translating it yields CASSLGTSGYNEQFF. Complete variable domain (other parts from reference TRBV7-7 and TRBJ2-1): GAGVSQSPRYKVTKRGQDVTLRCDPISSHATLYWYQQALGQGPEFLTYFNYEAQPDKSGLPSDRFSAERPEGSISTLTIQRTEQRDSAMYRCASSLGTSGYNEQFFGPGTRLTVL.

This chain connects TRBV7-9 to TRBJ1-1; 10 bases fit TRBD1. CDR1 SEHNR and CDR2 FQNEAQ come from the germline V gene (reference sequence). The CDR3 loop spans 15 amino acids. With 5 bases clipped from V and 2 bases from J, the junction kept 5 bases outside the gene matches. The CDR3 loop is CASSPGTGVNTEAFF. For the CDR3, the DNA is TGTGCCAGCAGCCCCGGGACAGGGGTCAACACTGAAGCTTTCTTT.

The chain is built from TRBV5-1 and TRBJ2-7; TRBD2 might be the D (7 bases). The germline CDR1 and CDR2 sequences are SGHRS and YFSETQ. V lost 5 bases and J 1 base, leaving 13 bases between the germline ends. This CDR3 spans 14 amino acids. The DNA for the CDR3 is TGCGCCAGCAGGGGGGCGGGAGTTTCCTACGAGCAGTACTTC. The encoded protein is CASRGAGVSYEQYF.

Ten or more counts support this clone. The V gene is TRBV6-5, the J gene TRBJ2-3, with 8 bases identical to TRBD1. V was pared by 6 bases and J by 3 bases, with 8 bases of the junction left unmatched. From germline, CDR1 is MNHEY and CDR2 SVGAGI. The CDR3 has 15 amino acids. The chain's CDR3 is CASRRRGQVTDTQYF. CDR3 coding DNA: TGTGCCAGCAGACGCAGGGGGCAGGTAACAGATACGCAGTATTTT.

This clone showed up just once. This rearrangement joins TRBV29-1 to TRBJ1-2, with TRBD1 identical over 8 bases. CDR1 and CDR2 (germline): SQVTM, ANQGSEA. The length of the CDR3 is 15 residues. J gave up 2 bases and V 0 bases, and 5 bases lay outside the gene matches. As DNA, the CDR3 is TGCAGCGTTGAAGATCAGGCAGGGGGCAACTATGGCTACACCTTC. Its protein product is CSVEDQAGGNYGYTF.

The chain employs TRBV27 and TRBJ2-1; D uncertain. Looked up from germline, CDR1 is MNHEY and CDR2 is SMNVEV (reference sequence). The CDR3 consists of 13 residues. V gave up 0 bases and J gave up 5 bases, with 5 bases separating them. As DNA, the CDR3 is TGTGCCAGCAGTTTATCCCTTAACAATGAGCAGTTCTTC. Protein: CASSLSLNNEQFF.

As regards this clone: Other DNA sequences in the same sample also yield this CDR3. The J gene is TRBJ2-5, the V gene TRBV4-3, with 8 bases aligning to TRBD2. V lost 1 base, J lost 3 bases, and 4 bases stayed unmatched. In germline, CDR1 is LGHNA, CDR2 YSLEER. The CDR3 is 15 amino acids. The CDR3 region is CASSQVAGGEETQYF. The CDR3 DNA sequence: TGCGCCAGCAGCCAAGTTGCGGGGGGCGAAGAGACCCAGTACTTC.

About this clone itself: This CDR3 is also generated by other DNA sequences in the sample. The V gene is TRBV18, the J gene TRBJ2-3; D remains unclear. Looked up from germline, CDR1 is KGHSH and CDR2 is LQKENI. This CDR3 is built from 13 residues. V gave up 2 bases and J gave up 2 bases, with 5 bases separating them. CDR3 nucleotides: TGTGCCAGCTCACCAGGCCCCACAGATACGCAGTATTTT. This codes for CASSPGPTDTQYF. The complete variable domain, with remaining parts taken from reference TRBV18 and TRBJ2-3, reads NAGVMQNPRHLVRRRGQEARLRCSPMKGHSHVYWYRQLPEEGLKFMVYLQKENIIDESGMPKERFSAEFPKEGPSILRIQQVVRGDSAAYFCASSPGPTDTQYFGPGTRLTVL.

The chain combines TRBV5-4 with TRBJ2-7; 9 bases match TRBD1. J gave up 2 bases and V 3 bases, and 6 bases lay outside the gene matches. The CDR3 extends over 15 amino acids. The germline V gene has CDR1 SGHNT and CDR2 YYREEE (reference sequence). The CDR3 coding sequence is TGTGCCAGCAGCTCGGGACAGGGTGTACCCTACGAGCAGTACTTC. It encodes CASSSGQGVPYEQYF.

V usage is TRBV12-1 and J usage is TRBJ2-3; TRBD1, as called in the table, went unchecked against the DNA. TRBV12-1 is a pseudogene locus. The CDR3 runs to 18 residues. The CDR3 DNA is TGTGCCAGCAGCTTTAAATGCAGTCTTCCACCCAGTCGAGATACGCAGTATTTT. Protein: CASSFKCSLPPSRDTQYF.

V gene TRBV9 combines with J gene TRBJ1-1; D is undetermined. Per germline, CDR1 SGDLS and CDR2 YYNGEE. With 5 bases removed from V and 7 bases from J, the gap between germline ends came to 15 bases. The CDR3 loop spans 13 amino acids. DNA of the CDR3: TGTGCCAGCAGTCGAGGGCCTGGGAATGAAGCTTTCTTT. As protein: CASSRGPGNEAFF.

This clone was seen once. This chain uses TRBV2 with TRBJ2-5; D is tentatively TRBD1 or TRBD2 (5 bases each). The V gene lost 4 bases and the J gene lost 3 bases, with 12 bases spanning the gap. The CDR3 consists of 14 residues. Per the germline V gene, CDR1 is SNHLY and CDR2 is FYNNEI. DNA for the CDR3: TGTGCCAGCAGTGCCGGGACCTTCAAAGAGACCCAGTACTTC. It translates to CASSAGTFKETQYF.

CDR3 nucleotides: TGTGCCAGCAGCTTCCCAGGGGTACCCTACGAGCAGTACTTC. Encoded protein: CASSFPGVPYEQYF. The chain links TRBV7-2 to TRBJ2-7; D is perhaps TRBD1 (6 bases). V was pared by 3 bases and J by 2 bases, with 11 bases between. The CDR3 length is 14 residues. Per germline, CDR1 SGHTA and CDR2 FQGNSA.